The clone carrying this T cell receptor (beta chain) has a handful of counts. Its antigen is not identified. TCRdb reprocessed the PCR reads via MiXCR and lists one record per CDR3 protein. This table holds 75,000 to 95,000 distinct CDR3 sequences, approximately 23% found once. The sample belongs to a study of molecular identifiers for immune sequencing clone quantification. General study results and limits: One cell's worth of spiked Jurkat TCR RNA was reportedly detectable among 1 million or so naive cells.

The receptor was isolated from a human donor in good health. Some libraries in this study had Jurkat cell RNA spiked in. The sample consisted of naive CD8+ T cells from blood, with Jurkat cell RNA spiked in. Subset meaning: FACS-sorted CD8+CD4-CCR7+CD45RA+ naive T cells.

This CDR3 is CASSPTDLLASTDTQYF. CDR3 sequence (DNA): TGCGCCAGCAGCCCTACGGATCTCCTAGCTAGCACAGATACGCAGTATTTT. V is TRBV4-1 and J is TRBJ2-3; D perhaps matches TRBD2 (5 bases). The CDR3 is 17 residues long. V was cut by 4 bases and J by 0 bases, with 17 bases left in between. The germline gives CDR1 MGHRA, CDR2 YSYEKL.